These 3 T cell receptor beta chains came from one sample sequenced in a study of T cell responses to AZD1222 COVID-19 vaccine. Produced via immunoSEQ multiplex PCR; TCRdb's table is partial and in-frame only. The sample holds some 110,000 clones; almost 95% are singletons and the top ten take 1.5% to 2%. Here the sequenced sample was peripheral blood, taken 28 days after the second AZD1222 dose. Every receptor here comes from an adult who received the AZD1222 COVID-19 vaccine.

This chain links TRBV19 with TRBJ1-5; 10 nucleotides match TRBD1. The CDR3 covers 14 residues. Per the germline V gene, CDR1 is LNHDA and CDR2 is SQIVND (reference sequence). Trimming cost V 6 bases and J 7 bases; bases outside gene matches: 6. This CDR3 is CASSLTGGGQPQHF. DNA of the CDR3: TGTGCCAGTAGCCTGACAGGGGGCGGGCAGCCCCAGCATTTT.

The count of this clone is one. The chain links TRBV11-2 to TRBJ2-1, with no clear D. This CDR3 comprises 11 residues. The germline V gene has CDR1 SGHAT and CDR2 FQNNGV. V shed 5 bases and J shed 8 bases, with 7 bases lying between them. CDR3 in amino acids: CASSHFHEQFF. The CDR3 DNA reads as TGTGCCAGCAGCCATTTTCATGAGCAGTTCTTC.

This rearrangement joins TRBV11-2 to TRBJ2-1, with 10 bases aligning to TRBD2. V lost 2 bases, J lost 8 bases, and 15 bases stayed unmatched. Per the germline V gene, CDR1 is SGHAT and CDR2 is FQNNGV. The CDR3 loop spans 18 amino acids. The chain's CDR3 is CASSLTTDSSGRNDEQFF. In DNA form, the CDR3 reads TGTGCCAGCAGCTTAACAACCGACTCTAGCGGGAGAAACGATGAGCAGTTCTTC.